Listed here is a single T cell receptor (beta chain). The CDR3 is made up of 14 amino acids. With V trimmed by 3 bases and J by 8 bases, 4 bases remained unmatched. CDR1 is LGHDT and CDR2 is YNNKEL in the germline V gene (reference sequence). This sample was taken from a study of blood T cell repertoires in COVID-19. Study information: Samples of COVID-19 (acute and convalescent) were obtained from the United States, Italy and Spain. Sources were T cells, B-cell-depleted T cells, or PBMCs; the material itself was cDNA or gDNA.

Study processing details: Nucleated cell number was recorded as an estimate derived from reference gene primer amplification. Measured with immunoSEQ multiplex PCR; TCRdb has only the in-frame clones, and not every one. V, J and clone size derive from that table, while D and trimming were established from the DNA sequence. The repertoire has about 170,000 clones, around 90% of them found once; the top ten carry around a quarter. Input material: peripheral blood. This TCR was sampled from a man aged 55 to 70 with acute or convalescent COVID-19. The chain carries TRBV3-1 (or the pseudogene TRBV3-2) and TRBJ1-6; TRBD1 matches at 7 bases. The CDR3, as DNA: TGTGCCAGCAGCCATAACACAGGGGATTCACCCCTCCACTTT. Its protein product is CASSHNTGDSPLHF.